Each of the 24 T cell receptor beta chains below was sequenced from the same sample in a study of shared clonotypes between healthy human individuals. The method was immunoSEQ multiplex PCR; TCRdb's version includes in-frame clones alone and lacks a portion of them. The data show approximately 840,000 clones, 90% to 98% seen once. Positively selected for CCR7, the CD45RO-negative cells used as naive CD8 cells excluded terminally differentiated effector memory CD45RA+ cells. Sequencing used naive CD8+ T cells sorted from blood. Receptors were obtained from a man younger than 45 in good health.

The CDR3 bases are TGTGCCAGCAGCTCCCGTTTGGGGGACCCGTCGGGATGGGGATATAGCACAGATACGCAGTATTTT. Its protein product is CASSSRLGDPSGWGYSTDTQYF. This chain links TRBV7-8 with TRBJ2-3; either TRBD1 or TRBD2 may fit D (5 bases each). Trimming removed 4 bases from V and 0 bases from J, with 32 bases in between. Germline V CDR1 and CDR2: SGHVS, FQNEAQ. This CDR3 contains 22 residues.

The rearrangement uses TRBV19 and TRBJ1-5; no firm D call. Per the germline V gene, CDR1 is LNHDA and CDR2 is SQIVND (reference sequence). The CDR3 has 16 residues. V was trimmed by 6 bases and J by 3 bases, leaving 18 bases between them. The CDR3 DNA reads as TGTGCCAGTAGCCCCGGGGAAGGGCTACTCAATCAGCCCCAGCATTTT. Translated, it gives CASSPGEGLLNQPQHF.

The rearrangement links TRBV2 to TRBJ2-1; D is perhaps TRBD1 (6 bases). CDR3 length: 15 residues. The germline V and J ends were trimmed by 3 bases and 3 bases, with 12 bases remaining between them. CDR1 and CDR2 from the germline V gene are SNHLY and FYNNEI. The CDR3: CASSDGTTSYNEQFF. The CDR3 nucleotides read TGTGCCAGCAGTGACGGGACAACAAGCTACAATGAGCAGTTCTTC.

The rearrangement uses TRBV13 and TRBJ2-3, with D unresolved. Trimming removed 2 bases from V and 3 bases from J, with 9 bases in between. The CDR3 is made up of 14 amino acids. Looked up from germline, CDR1 is PRHDT and CDR2 is FYEKMQ (reference sequence). CDR3 in DNA: TGTGCCAGCAGCTTATTCGCGCCGACAGATACGCAGTATTTT. This sequence encodes CASSLFAPTDTQYF.

The sample holds one count of this clone. The chain combines TRBV18 with TRBJ2-2, with D hard to call. This CDR3 is built from 15 residues. Trimming removed 1 base from V and 2 bases from J, with 8 bases in between. CDR1 and CDR2 (germline): KGHSH, LQKENI. This CDR3 is CASSPRSGNTGELFF. The CDR3 region has the DNA TGTGCCAGCTCACCACGGTCGGGTAACACCGGGGAGCTGTTTTTT.

This chain joins TRBV27 and TRBJ2-5; D may be TRBD2 (6 bases). Germline CDR1 MNHEY, CDR2 SMNVEV (reference sequence). V lost 6 bases and J lost 4, with 15 bases in between. The CDR3 runs to 14 residues. CDR3 coding DNA: TGTGCCAGCAGCTCCTACGGGAGCGGAGAGACCCAGTACTTC. This gives the protein CASSSYGSGETQYF.

The V and J genes are TRBV27 and TRBJ2-7; D not resolved. V gave up 4 bases and J gave up 3 bases, with 16 bases separating them. The CDR3 covers 15 residues. Germline V CDR1 and CDR2: MNHEY, SMNVEV (reference sequence). In DNA form, the CDR3 reads TGTGCCAGCAGTTCGCCGACTGTTGGGGTCTACGAGCAGTACTTC. Its protein product is CASSSPTVGVYEQYF.

The rearrangement links TRBV4-3 to TRBJ1-2; D is unresolved. The CDR3 totals 15 residues. V dropped 0 bases and J dropped 1 base, with 9 bases sitting between them. Germline V gene lookup returns CDR1 LGHNA and CDR2 YSLEER. CDR3 region: CASSQDRTLNYGYTF. CDR3 bases: TGCGCCAGCAGCCAAGACAGGACCCTTAACTATGGCTACACCTTC.

This clone was recorded once. This rearrangement joins TRBV27 to TRBJ2-7, with TRBD1 matching 7 bases. CDR1 is MNHEY and CDR2 is SMNVEV in the germline V gene (reference sequence). The V gene end was trimmed by 5 bases and the J gene end by 4 bases; junction bases not matched to a gene: 11. The CDR3 contains 15 residues. CDR3 DNA sequence: TGTGCCAGCAGTCCGTTGACAGGGTCAGATTACGAGCAGTACTTC. Amino acid sequence: CASSPLTGSDYEQYF.

The rearrangement links TRBV30 to TRBJ1-1; 8 bases fit TRBD1. The CDR3 spans 15 residues. Trimming removed 1 base from V and 3 bases from J; junction bases left unmatched: 7. Germline-derived CDR1 and CDR2 are GTSNPN and SVGIG (reference sequence). The CDR3 DNA is TGTGCCTGGAGTGATTGGACAGGGTTGGACACTGAAGCTTTCTTT. Its protein product is CAWSDWTGLDTEAFF.

The genes are TRBV4-1 and TRBJ1-2; no reliable D call. Germline lookup yields CDR1 MGHRA and CDR2 YSYEKL. The CDR3 extends over 14 amino acids. V was pared by 5 bases and J by 0 bases, with 10 bases between. The CDR3 DNA follows: TGCGCCAGCAGCTCGAAGCTAGCTAACTATGGCTACACCTTC. Amino acid sequence: CASSSKLANYGYTF.

J is TRBJ2-1 and V is TRBV5-8; TRBD2 agrees at 10 bases. The V gene end was trimmed by 0 bases and the J gene end by 8 bases; junction bases not matched to a gene: 8. The CDR3 is made up of 16 amino acids. Germline V gene lookup returns CDR1 SGHTS and CDR2 YDEGEE. CDR3 bases: TGTGCCAGCAGCTTGGGACTAGCGGGCGGGGCCGATGAGCAGTTCTTC. Translating gives CASSLGLAGGADEQFF.

The chain carries TRBV2 and TRBJ1-1; no reliable D call. Trimming pared 5 bases from V and 2 bases from J, leaving 6 bases between. Germline assignment: CDR1 SNHLY and CDR2 FYNNEI. The CDR3 length is 12 residues. The CDR3 sequence is CASSPENTEAFF. CDR3 sequence (DNA): TGTGCCAGCAGTCCCGAAAACACTGAAGCTTTCTTT.

As regards this clone: Other DNA sequences of this sample code for an identical CDR3. The gene calls are TRBV27 and TRBJ2-7; 10 positions agree with TRBD2. V was clipped by 0 bases and J by 2 bases; unmatched bases: 1. The length of the CDR3 is 15 residues. The germline V gene encodes CDR1 MNHEY and CDR2 SMNVEV (reference sequence). The CDR3 nucleotides are TGTGCCAGCAGTTTATCAGCGGGGGGGACCTACGAGCAGTACTTC. Protein: CASSLSAGGTYEQYF.

This chain links TRBV25-1 with TRBJ2-1; D gene ambiguous. Germline V lookup: CDR1 MGHDK, CDR2 SYGVNS. The CDR3 is made up of 15 amino acids. V lost 0 bases to trimming and J lost 1 base, with 7 bases between them. Written as DNA, the CDR3 is TGTGCCAGCAGTGAATATAGTGGGTCCTACAATGAGCAGTTCTTC. Translating gives CASSEYSGSYNEQFF.

This sequence joins TRBV28 and TRBJ1-1; 8 bases align to TRBD1. The CDR3 has 14 residues. CDR1 and CDR2 (germline): MDHEN, SYDVKM. The V segment lost 6 bases and the J segment 4 bases; nucleotides outside the gene matches: 7. CDR3 coding DNA: TGTGCCAGCAGACGAACAGGGGGAGCCACTGAAGCTTTCTTT. Encoded protein: CASRRTGGATEAFF.

V usage is TRBV7-3 and J usage is TRBJ2-5; no clear D gene. The CDR3 contains 15 residues. Per the germline V gene, CDR1 is SGHTA and CDR2 is FQGTGA. V lost 5 bases and J 3 bases, leaving 16 bases between the germline ends. The DNA of the CDR3 is TGTGCCAGCAGCCACCTGGGCAGCCAGGAAGAGACCCAGTACTTC. This codes for CASSHLGSQEETQYF.

V is TRBV7-8 and J is TRBJ1-5; D unresolved. This CDR3 has 13 amino acids. CDR1 and CDR2 (germline): SGHVS, FQNEAQ. The V and J ends lost 3 bases and 6 bases respectively, with 9 bases between them. CDR3 coding DNA: TGTGCCAGCAGCTTGTCGTTCGGTCAGCCCCAGCATTTT. It translates to CASSLSFGQPQHF. The full variable domain, rest sourced from reference TRBV7-8 and TRBJ1-5, is GAGVSQSPRYKVAKRGQDVALRCDPISGHVSLFWYQQALGQGPEFLTYFQNEAQLDKSGLPSDRFFAERPEGSVSTLKIQRTQQEDSAVYLCASSLSFGQPQHFGDGTRLSIL.

This chain connects TRBV13 to TRBJ2-7, with D possibly matching TRBD1 (7 bases). Between the trimmed V and J ends, which lost 5 bases and 5 bases, there was a span of 10 bases. The CDR3 is made up of 12 amino acids. The germline V gene has CDR1 PRHDT and CDR2 FYEKMQ (reference sequence). Here the CDR3 DNA reads TGTGCCAGCAGCCAGGGGGGTCACGAGCAGTACTTC. Translated: CASSQGGHEQYF.

This rearrangement joins TRBV6-5 to TRBJ1-2, with D possibly matching TRBD1 (6 bases). CDR1 and CDR2 (germline): MNHEY, SVGAGI. V was clipped by 6 bases and J by 7 bases, with 15 bases between them. The CDR3 is 13 amino acids. CDR3 coding DNA: TGTGCCAGCAGCCCGAACAGGGTGGGTGGCTACACCTTC. Its protein product is CASSPNRVGGYTF.

As to this clone: One end of the junction is discordant with germline, which a read error may explain. The gene calls are TRBV7-3 and TRBJ2-7; no clear D. The germline V gene has CDR1 SGHTA and CDR2 FQGTGA. The CDR3 has 13 amino acids. CDR3 protein: CASTSGPKGEQYF. The DNA of the CDR3 is TGTGCGAGCACCTCAGGCCCCAAGGGAGAGCAGTACTTC.

This chain links TRBV7-9 with TRBJ2-1, with D perhaps being TRBD1 or TRBD2 (5 bases each). The CDR3 contains 15 residues. The V gene's germline CDR1 is SEHNR and CDR2 FQNEAQ (reference sequence). Between the trimmed V and J ends, which lost 4 bases and 0 bases, there was a span of 10 bases. In DNA form, the CDR3 reads TGTGCCAGCAGCTCGGGGCCGAGCTCCTACAATGAGCAGTTCTTC. It translates to CASSSGPSSYNEQFF. Filled out from reference TRBV7-9 and TRBJ2-1, the complete variable domain reads DTGVSQNPRHKITKRGQNVTFRCDPISEHNRLYWYRQTLGQGPEFLTYFQNEAQLEKSRLLSDRFSAERPKGSFSTLEIQRTEQGDSAMYLCASSSGPSSYNEQFFGPGTRLTVL.

This clone has just one count. The V call is TRBV9, the J call TRBJ1-3; D perhaps matches TRBD1 (5 bases). The germline V and J ends were trimmed by 3 bases and 1 base, with 8 bases remaining between them. Germline lookup yields CDR1 SGDLS and CDR2 YYNGEE. The CDR3 is made up of 14 amino acids. The CDR3 sequence is CASSGGESGNTIYF. The CDR3 coding sequence is TGTGCCAGCAGCGGGGGGGAATCTGGAAACACCATATATTTT.

The J gene is TRBJ2-1, the V gene TRBV7-9, with 14 positions matching TRBD2. The V segment lost 2 bases and the J segment 8 bases; nucleotides outside the gene matches: 2. Germline V CDR1 and CDR2: SEHNR, FQNEAQ (reference sequence). CDR3 length: 15 amino acids. The CDR3 here is CASSLTTSGRDEQFF. CDR3 coding DNA: TGTGCCAGCAGCTTAACGACTAGCGGGAGGGATGAGCAGTTCTTC.